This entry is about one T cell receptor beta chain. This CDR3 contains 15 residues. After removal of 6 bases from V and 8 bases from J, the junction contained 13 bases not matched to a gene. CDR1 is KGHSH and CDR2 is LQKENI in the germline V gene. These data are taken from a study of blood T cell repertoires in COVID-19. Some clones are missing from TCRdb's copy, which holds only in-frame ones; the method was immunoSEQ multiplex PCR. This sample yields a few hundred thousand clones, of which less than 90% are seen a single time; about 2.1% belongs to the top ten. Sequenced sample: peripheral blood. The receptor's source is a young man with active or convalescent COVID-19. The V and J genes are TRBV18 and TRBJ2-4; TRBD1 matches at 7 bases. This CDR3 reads CASSKKTGRADIQYF. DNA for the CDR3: TGTGCCAGCTCTAAAAAGACAGGGAGAGCGGACATTCAGTACTTC.